What follows are 23 T cell receptor beta chains derived from one specimen sequenced in a study of blood T cell repertoires in COVID-19. Here immunoSEQ multiplex PCR was the method, and the copy in TCRdb shows in-frame clones only, minus some. Of hundreds of thousands of clones listed, roughly 86% are singletons. The sample taken for sequencing was PBMCs or T cells enriched from blood (not recorded which). Every receptor here comes from a middle-aged man in a cohort exposed to, infected with or recovered from COVID-19 (not recorded which).

J is TRBJ2-6 and V is TRBV9; weak D call: TRBD1 (6 bases). The V gene lost 2 bases and the J gene lost 2 bases, with 14 bases spanning the gap. CDR1 is SGDLS and CDR2 is YYNGEE in the germline V gene. The CDR3 totals 17 residues. CDR3 nucleotide sequence: TGTGCCAGCAGCGTTCCCGACAGGTTGCCTGGGGCCAACGTCCTGACTTTC. Translation gives CASSVPDRLPGANVLTF.

The V gene is TRBV4-1, the J gene TRBJ1-2, with D perhaps matching TRBD1 (5 bases). The CDR3 length is 15 residues. Trimming removed 3 bases at V and 4 bases at J, with 15 bases between. Germline loops: CDR1 MGHRA, CDR2 YSYEKL. The CDR3: CASSQSGSGVYGYTF. The DNA of the CDR3 is TGCGCCAGCAGCCAGTCAGGGTCCGGTGTCTATGGCTACACCTTC.

This rearrangement joins TRBV29-1 to TRBJ1-1; 7 bases match TRBD1. The trim removed 2 bases at V and 2 bases at J, leaving 11 bases unmatched. The CDR3 is 16 residues long. The germline gives CDR1 SQVTM, CDR2 ANQGSEA. In DNA form, the CDR3 reads TGCAGCGTTGAACAGGGGCCCCGACAGGGTAACACTGAAGCTTTCTTT. This sequence encodes CSVEQGPRQGNTEAFF. Full variable domain (missing parts from reference TRBV29-1 and TRBJ1-1): SAVISQKPSRDICQRGTSLTIQCQVDSQVTMMFWYRQQPGQSLTLIATANQGSEATYESGFVIDKFPISRPNLTFSTLTVSNMSPEDSSIYLCSVEQGPRQGNTEAFFGQGTRLTVV.

The rearrangement joins TRBV6-5 to TRBJ1-1; D not resolved. V was cut by 6 bases and J by 4 bases, with 15 bases left in between. CDR1 is MNHEY and CDR2 is SVGAGI in the germline V gene. This CDR3 comprises 14 residues. CDR3 DNA: TGTGCCAGCAGGACTACTCAAGGTTTCACTGAAGCTTTCTTT. Its protein is CASRTTQGFTEAFF.

In this sample, this clone turned up a few times. The chain combines TRBV9 with TRBJ2-5; 9 bases align to TRBD2. CDR3 length: 16 amino acids. CDR1 and CDR2 (germline): SGDLS, YYNGEE. J gave up 2 bases and V 4 bases, and 9 bases lay outside the gene matches. CDR3 in amino acids: CASSPRTSEGQETQYF. The CDR3 DNA follows: TGTGCCAGCAGCCCCCGGACTAGCGAGGGACAAGAGACCCAGTACTTC.

The rearrangement uses TRBV5-1 and TRBJ1-2; D is undetermined. V lost 2 bases and J 5 bases, leaving 22 bases between the germline ends. CDR3 size: 17 residues. Germline-derived CDR1 and CDR2 are SGHRS and YFSETQ. DNA for the CDR3: TGCGCCAGCAGCTTCTTTATCGGAGTGGCTTCGGGTTATGGCTACACCTTC. Translation gives CASSFFIGVASGYGYTF.

The chain is built from TRBV18 and TRBJ2-2; 12 nucleotides match TRBD1. The germline CDR1 and CDR2 sequences are KGHSH and LQKENI. This CDR3 has 15 residues. J was trimmed by 7 bases and V by 3 bases; bases with no gene match: 3. The DNA for the CDR3 is TGTGCCAGCTCACCGGGACAGGGGGCGAACGGGGAGCTGTTTTTT. Its protein is CASSPGQGANGELFF.

This clone was counted only a few times. The chain has TRBV6-5 and TRBJ2-5; unclear D gene. V dropped 7 bases and J dropped 4 bases, with 13 bases sitting between them. In germline, CDR1 is MNHEY, CDR2 SVGAGI. This CDR3 is built from 13 residues. CDR3 DNA: TGTGCCAGCATCAATTCGGGTGTAGAGACCCAGTACTTC. Its protein is CASINSGVETQYF.

The chain has TRBV5-1 and TRBJ1-3; 8 bases agree with TRBD1. The junction had 6 bases not matched to a gene; V was cut back by 4 bases and J by 0 bases. There are 16 residues in the CDR3. Per the germline V gene, CDR1 is SGHRS and CDR2 is YFSETQ. The CDR3 reads CASSPTGANSGNTIYF. DNA of the CDR3: TGCGCCAGCAGCCCGACAGGGGCCAACTCTGGAAACACCATATATTTT.

The CDR3 DNA reads as TGTGCCAGCAGTTCCGGACTAGCGGGAGCAGATACGCAGTATTTT. Translating gives CASSSGLAGADTQYF. J is TRBJ2-3 and V is TRBV11-2; 13 bases are a match to TRBD2. The length of the CDR3 is 15 residues. V lost 6 bases to trimming and J lost 4 bases; unmatched junction nucleotides: 4. Germline V CDR1 and CDR2: SGHAT, FQNNGV.

The genes are TRBV5-1 and TRBJ2-7; 9 bases are shared with TRBD1. The CDR3 is 14 residues long. From germline, CDR1 is SGHRS and CDR2 YFSETQ. V dropped 0 bases and J dropped 12; count of bases not matched to a gene: 10. The CDR3 sequence: CASSLETPGQGRYF. The CDR3 DNA sequence: TGCGCCAGCAGCTTGGAAACTCCGGGACAGGGCCGGTACTTC.

The CDR3 loop is CAISEEQGTSGTEFQETQYF. For the CDR3, the DNA is TGTGCCATCAGTGAGGAGCAGGGGACTAGCGGGACCGAATTCCAAGAGACCCAGTACTTC. The chain joins TRBV10-3 to TRBJ2-5; 13 nucleotides match TRBD2. Trimming removed 2 bases from V and 1 base from J; junction bases left unmatched: 13. The CDR3 runs 20 residues. CDR1 ENHRY and CDR2 SYGVKD come from the germline V gene.

The chain uses TRBV6-1 and TRBJ2-6; 7 nucleotides agree with TRBD1. J lost 2 bases, V lost 2 bases, and 6 bases had no gene match. Germline CDR1 and CDR2: MNHNS and SASEGT. The CDR3 extends over 17 amino acids. Here the CDR3 reads CASSELGGTAGANVLTF. The DNA of the CDR3 is TGTGCCAGCAGTGAATTAGGTGGGACAGCTGGGGCCAACGTCCTGACTTTC.

The chain carries TRBV19 and TRBJ2-7; possible D gene TRBD2, 7 bases. Germline V gene lookup returns CDR1 LNHDA and CDR2 SQIVND (reference sequence). The CDR3 extends over 15 amino acids. Trimming cost V 4 bases and J 3 bases, with 16 bases left between them. The CDR3 nucleotides read TGTGCCAGTAGTAGAGTCAGGGGAGGGAACTACGAGCAGTACTTC. Amino acid sequence: CASSRVRGGNYEQYF.

This chain joins TRBV5-5 and TRBJ2-7; 9 nucleotides agree with TRBD1. Germline assignment: CDR1 SGHKS and CDR2 YYEKEE (reference sequence). This CDR3 is built from 17 residues. V gave up 1 base and J gave up 4 bases; unmatched junction bases: 12. This chain's CDR3 is CASSLNPTGGKSYEQYF. The DNA for the CDR3 is TGTGCCAGCAGCTTGAATCCGACAGGGGGGAAGTCGTACGAGCAGTACTTC.

This clone was found many times. This sequence joins TRBV14 and TRBJ1-6; D unresolved. Trimming removed 3 bases from V and 9 bases from J, with 9 bases in between. CDR3 size: 13 residues. In germline, CDR1 is SGHDN, CDR2 FVKESK. CDR3 region: CASSQGELSPLHF. As DNA, the CDR3 is TGTGCCAGCAGCCAGGGAGAGCTTTCACCCCTCCACTTT.

The V and J genes are TRBV6-5 and TRBJ2-7; 8 nucleotides line up with TRBD1. With 5 bases clipped from V and 2 bases from J, the junction kept 2 bases outside the gene matches. CDR3 length equals 13 residues. Per the germline V gene, CDR1 is MNHEY and CDR2 is SVGAGI. CDR3 sequence: CASSMGQAYEQYF. The CDR3 region has the DNA TGTGCCAGCAGTATGGGACAGGCCTACGAGCAGTACTTC.

J is TRBJ2-3 and V is TRBV19, with D possibly matching TRBD2 (6 bases). The germline CDR1 and CDR2 sequences are LNHDA and SQIVND (reference sequence). V lost 5 bases, J lost 4 bases, and 10 bases lay in between. The CDR3 is made up of 13 amino acids. This CDR3 is CASSVTGADTQYF. CDR3 coding DNA: TGTGCCAGTAGTGTAACGGGAGCAGATACGCAGTATTTT.

This clone was seen at least ten times. This rearrangement joins TRBV2 to TRBJ1-1; 9 bases match TRBD1. CDR3 length: 14 residues. Trimming at V came to 6 bases and at J to 3 bases, leaving 5 bases not matched to a gene. The V gene's germline CDR1 is SNHLY and CDR2 FYNNEI. The CDR3 loop is CASRTGGRHTEAFF. CDR3 in DNA: TGTGCCAGCAGGACAGGGGGGCGGCACACTGAAGCTTTCTTT.

This sequence joins TRBV28 and TRBJ2-5, with 7 bases identical to TRBD1. The CDR3 has 15 amino acids. Trimming cost V 2 bases and J 5 bases; bases outside gene matches: 8. CDR1 is MDHEN and CDR2 is SYDVKM in the germline V gene. In DNA, the CDR3 is TGTGCCAGCAGTTTAAGGGGGCCAGCTGCCGAGACCCAGTACTTC. Encoded protein: CASSLRGPAAETQYF.

This chain joins TRBV28 and TRBJ1-2; no clear D. The length of the CDR3 is 14 residues. Germline assignment: CDR1 MDHEN and CDR2 SYDVKM. The V gene lost 7 bases and the J gene lost 2 bases, with 14 bases spanning the gap. The CDR3 nucleotides are TGTGCCAGCACCGGCCGGACGGGAAACTATGGCTACACCTTC. As protein: CASTGRTGNYGYTF.

In the case of this clone: The same CDR3 arises from other DNA sequences in this sample as well. The rearrangement joins TRBV5-1 to TRBJ2-3, with 9 bases that match TRBD2. V lost 2 bases to trimming and J lost 0 bases; unmatched junction nucleotides: 4. The CDR3 loop spans 16 amino acids. CDR1 is SGHRS and CDR2 is YFSETQ in the germline V gene. The CDR3 loop reads CASSFSLAGSTDTQYF. As DNA, the CDR3 is TGCGCCAGCAGCTTTAGCCTAGCGGGGAGCACAGATACGCAGTATTTT.

This sequence joins TRBV5-4 and TRBJ2-3; 13 bases are shared with TRBD2. The CDR3 spans 16 residues. J lost 1 base, V lost 4 bases, and 3 bases had no gene match. In germline, CDR1 is SGHNT, CDR2 YYREEE (reference sequence). The CDR3: CASSLGLAGGTDTQYF. The CDR3 coding sequence is TGTGCCAGCAGCCTAGGACTAGCGGGAGGCACAGATACGCAGTATTTT.